The 8 T cell receptor beta chains listed next were all sequenced from one sample in a study of OX40 agonist ivuxolimab in advanced cancers. Measured with immunoSEQ multiplex PCR; TCRdb has only the in-frame clones, and not every one. The data contain about 160,000 clones, roughly 94% of them seen just once; the ten biggest clones take up around 0.28%. Specimen: CD4+ or CD8+ T cells sorted from blood, collected in a trial of the OX40 agonist ivuxolimab. Receptor source: an adult with an advanced solid tumor such as melanoma, head and neck, liver or kidney cancer.

The chain joins TRBV7-2 to TRBJ2-5; possible D gene TRBD2, 5 bases. CDR1 SGHTA and CDR2 FQGNSA come from the germline V gene. Trimming left V 1 base short and J 4 bases short, with 22 bases between. There are 18 residues in the CDR3. This CDR3 reads CASSLGRGTGRPSETQYF. CDR3 DNA: TGTGCCAGCAGCTTAGGCCGGGGAACGGGCCGGCCATCAGAGACCCAGTACTTC. Together with reference TRBV7-2 and TRBJ2-5, the CDR3 gives the full variable domain: GAGVSQSPSNKVTEKGKDVELRCDPISGHTALYWYRQSLGQGLEFLIYFQGNSAPDKSGLPSDRFSAERTGGSVSTLTIQRTQQEDSAVYLCASSLGRGTGRPSETQYFGPGTRLLVL.

This clone was picked up a small number of times. This chain connects TRBV10-3 to TRBJ2-3, with D perhaps being TRBD1 or TRBD2 (5 bases each). CDR1 and CDR2 (germline): ENHRY, SYGVKD. The CDR3 has 14 amino acids. With 6 bases removed from V and 5 bases from J, the gap between germline ends came to 15 bases. CDR3 DNA: TGTGCCATCAGAGATCCGGGACGTGAAGATACGCAGTATTTT. It translates to CAIRDPGREDTQYF.

This chain connects TRBV5-4 to TRBJ2-1; 7 nucleotides align to TRBD2. The CDR3 runs to 12 residues. Trimming took 4 bases from V and 8 from J; bases not matched to a gene: 3. The germline gives CDR1 SGHNT, CDR2 YYREEE (reference sequence). CDR3 residues: CASSHGGYEQFF. The CDR3 nucleotides read TGTGCCAGCAGCCACGGGGGGTATGAGCAGTTCTTC.

The J gene is TRBJ1-1, the V gene TRBV6-1; TRBD1 might be the D (6 bases). The V gene lost 8 bases and the J gene lost 1 base, with 11 bases spanning the gap. This CDR3 has 13 residues. Germline V gene data show CDR1 as MNHNS and CDR2 as SASEGT. The CDR3 is CASWFRGNTEAFF. DNA of the CDR3: TGTGCCAGCTGGTTCAGGGGGAACACTGAAGCTTTCTTT.

This clone has just one count. The chain links TRBV19 to TRBJ1-2, with 7 bases aligning to TRBD1. J was trimmed by 2 bases and V by 10 bases; bases with no gene match: 7. The CDR3 spans 13 residues. Germline lookup yields CDR1 LNHDA and CDR2 SQIVND (reference sequence). The CDR3 is CATSRGINYGYTF. The CDR3 bases are TGTGCCACTAGCAGGGGGATCAACTATGGCTACACCTTC.

The chain employs TRBV6-5 and TRBJ1-2, with 12 nucleotides matching TRBD1. The germline gives CDR1 MNHEY, CDR2 SVGAGI. This CDR3 is 13 amino acids long. V was clipped by 5 bases and J by 8 bases; unmatched bases: 3. The DNA for the CDR3 is TGTGCCAGCAGTGTGGGGACAGGGGGCGGCTACACCTTC. Translating gives CASSVGTGGGYTF.

Only one count was recorded for this clone. The chain combines TRBV7-9 with TRBJ1-1; D may be TRBD1 (6 bases). Per the germline V gene, CDR1 is SEHNR and CDR2 is FQNEAQ (reference sequence). This CDR3 contains 12 residues. V was clipped by 5 bases and J by 11 bases, with 15 bases between them. The CDR3 coding sequence is TGTGCCAGCAGCCCGGGGGGGGGCATGGCTTTCTTT. Protein: CASSPGGGMAFF.

This chain uses TRBV6-1 with TRBJ2-7; possibly TRBD1 or TRBD2 for D (6 bases each). V dropped 6 bases and J dropped 2 bases, with 11 bases sitting between them. CDR1 and CDR2 from the germline V gene are MNHNS and SASEGT. The CDR3 extends over 13 amino acids. The CDR3 loop is CASREGGAYEQYF. The CDR3 region has the DNA TGTGCCAGCAGAGAGGGGGGAGCCTACGAGCAGTACTTC.